The clone carrying this TCR beta chain has at least ten counts. What it binds is unknown. This entry is derived from a study of blood T cells in healthy people across ages. Study conclusions and caveats: Expanded clonotype changes were possibly confounded by unknown donor CMV status.

The junction had 12 bases not matched to a gene; V was cut back by 5 bases and J by 11 bases. CDR3 length equals 13 residues. Germline-derived CDR1 and CDR2 are DFQATT and SNEGSKA (reference sequence). It was with a sample-barcoded 5' primer and a J-beta primer mix that a second PCR of about 7 to 12 cycles was run. MiXCR was run by TCRdb on the 5' RACE reads, yielding one entry per CDR3 protein. The sample carries 800,000 to 950,000 distinct CDR3 sequences, 36% recorded once. Individuals who donated were healthy Caucasians from Russia aged roughly 6 to 100. The TCR was taken from a man younger than 30 in good health. The sequencing input was blood. The V call is TRBV20-1, the J call TRBJ2-4; 7 nucleotides agree with TRBD1. This CDR3 reads CSAGSRDSQLQYF. Written as DNA, the CDR3 is TGCAGTGCTGGATCTCGGGACAGTCAACTTCAGTACTTC.